The rows below give T cell receptor beta chains drawn from one sample of a study of T cell responses to AZD1222 COVID-19 vaccine. The repertoire was sequenced with immunoSEQ multiplex PCR; TCRdb's copy has only in-frame clones and lacks some. Counted here are 150,000 to 250,000 clones, approximately 89% occurring once; the ten biggest clones make up around 3.5%. The sample here was peripheral blood, taken 28 days after the second AZD1222 dose. The source of these receptors is an adult who received the AZD1222 COVID-19 vaccine. The CDR3 runs from the conserved cysteine through the conserved F or W. A D gene is named only where the DNA matches it firmly. Expanded clones are given a class, and other clones once, few, many or no size at all.

clone_size	v_call	d_call	j_call	cdr3_nt	cdr3_aa
NA	TRBV23-1	NA	TRBJ2-1	TGCGCCAGCAGTCAATCGTGGGCGAGGGGACTTTCTATCAATGAGCAGTTCTTC	CASSQSWARGLSINEQFF
once	TRBV5-8	NA	TRBJ1-2	TGTGCCAGCAGTTCGCGACCAGTCCAGACCCTCTATGGCTACACCTTC	CASSSRPVQTLYGYTF
NA	TRBV12-3/TRBV12-4	NA	TRBJ2-7	TGTGCCAGCAGTTTGGGAGGCCTGGGCGAGCAGTACTTC	CASSLGGLGEQYF
NA	TRBV30	NA	TRBJ1-1	TGTGCCTGGACTCTGCGGGGTACAATGAACACTGAAGCTTTCTTT	CAWTLRGTMNTEAFF
once	TRBV7-2	NA	TRBJ1-5	TGTGCCAGCAGCTTCACCCAAGGTAATCAGCCCCAGCATTTT	CASSFTQGNQPQHF
NA	TRBV12-5	NA	TRBJ1-1	TGTGCTAGTGGTCCCGATGCAGGGAAGTGGACTGAAGCTTTCTTT	CASGPDAGKWTEAFF
NA	TRBV6-5	NA	TRBJ2-7	TGTGCCAGCAGCCACAAGTCAGGGCACACCTACGAGCAGTACTTC	CASSHKSGHTYEQYF
once	TRBV19	TRBD2	TRBJ2-6	TGTGCCAGTAGTATAGATTGGATGGGGGGGTCTGGGGCCAACGTCCTGACTTTC	CASSIDWMGGSGANVLTF
NA	TRBV11-3	NA	TRBJ2-3	TGTGCCAGCAGCTTAGATCTAGATACGCAGTATTTT	CASSLDLDTQYF
NA	TRBV3-1/TRBV3-2	NA	TRBJ1-1	TGTGCCAGCAGCCAAGGGTGGACAAGCACTGAAGCTTTCTTT	CASSQGWTSTEAFF
NA	TRBV28	NA	TRBJ1-6	TGTGCCAGCAGTTTATTGGCAGGGACGGAGGATAATTCACCCCTCCACTTT	CASSLLAGTEDNSPLHF
NA	TRBV7-8	TRBD2	TRBJ2-1	TGTGCCAGCAGCTCTGGGACTAGCTCCTACAATGAGCAGTTCTTC	CASSSGTSSYNEQFF
NA	TRBV28	NA	TRBJ2-7	TGTGCCAGCAGCTCCCCTGGCGGCAGTTCCTACGAGCAGTACTTC	CASSSPGGSSYEQYF
NA	TRBV27	NA	TRBJ2-5	TGTGCCATCGGCGGGCCGGGAGAGACCCAGTACTTC	CAIGGPGETQYF
NA	TRBV16	TRBD1	TRBJ1-3	TGTGCCAGCAGCCTAAACCTAGGGACAGCTGGAAACACCATATATTTT	CASSLNLGTAGNTIYF
NA	TRBV16	NA	TRBJ2-1	TGTGCCAGCAGCCAATCTGGGGGTGAGCAGTTCTTC	CASSQSGGEQFF
NA	TRBV27	NA	TRBJ1-4	TGTGCCAGCAGTTTATCCGGGGTAATTTCGGAAAAACTGTTTTTT	CASSLSGVISEKLFF
once	TRBV6-5	NA	TRBJ1-1	TGTGCCAGCAACAACGGGGTTAGTGAAGCTTTCTTT	CASNNGVSEAFF
few	TRBV7-9	NA	TRBJ2-7	TGTGCCAGCAGCCCGGGACAAGTAGGCGAGCAGTACTTC	CASSPGQVGEQYF
NA	TRBV7-6	TRBD2	TRBJ2-5	TGTGCCAGCAGCCAAGGGCAACTAGCGGGATCGTTTGGGGAGACCCAGTACTTC	CASSQGQLAGSFGETQYF
NA	TRBV12-3/TRBV12-4	NA	TRBJ2-5	TGTGCCAGCACCCCCAGAGGATCAGGGACCCAGTACTTC	CASTPRGSGTQYF
NA	TRBV6-5	NA	TRBJ1-5	TGTGCCAGCAGCCGTGGACAGTTTAATCAGCCCCAGCATTTT	CASSRGQFNQPQHF
NA	TRBV9	TRBD2	TRBJ2-1	TGTGCCAGCAGCGTAAAGGGCCGGCGGGAGAGGGATGAGCAGTTCTTC	CASSVKGRRERDEQFF
NA	TRBV11-2	NA	TRBJ1-3	TGTGCCAGCAGCTCCCGTAGCTCTGGAAACACCATATATTTT	CASSSRSSGNTIYF
NA	TRBV6-7	NA	TRBJ2-7	TGTGCCAGCCCTCCTTCGCAGGGGCTCTACGAGCAGTACTTC	CASPPSQGLYEQYF
NA	TRBV5-1	TRBD1	TRBJ1-2	TGCGCCAGCAGCTTGGCGGACAGGGGTCGCGGCTACACCTTC	CASSLADRGRGYTF
NA	TRBV18	TRBD2	TRBJ2-3	TGTGCCAGCTCAGCCAGACTAGCGGGAATAGATACGCAGTATTTT	CASSARLAGIDTQYF
NA	TRBV24-1	NA	TRBJ2-1	TGTGCCACCCGGAGTGGGTCCAATGAGCAGTTCTTC	CATRSGSNEQFF
NA	TRBV7-9	TRBD1	TRBJ2-7	TGTGCCAGCAGTTTCGACAGGGGGCAAGACGAGCAGTACTTC	CASSFDRGQDEQYF
once	TRBV5-1	TRBD2	TRBJ2-1	TGCGCCAGCAGCGAGGAGGCGGGACTAGCCAATGAGCAGTTCTTC	CASSEEAGLANEQFF
NA	TRBV6-5	NA	TRBJ2-7	TGTGCCAGCAGCAGTAGCCGGACTTACGAGCAGTACTTC	CASSSSRTYEQYF
NA	TRBV6-1	NA	TRBJ2-3	TGTGCCAGCAGTGGAGGAGGGACAGACCTCTTCACAGATACGCAGTATTTT	CASSGGGTDLFTDTQYF
NA	TRBV25-1	NA	TRBJ2-7	TGTGCCAGCAGTAGCCACGAGCAGTACTTC	CASSSHEQYF
NA	TRBV10-3	NA	TRBJ1-4	TGTGCCATCAGTGAGTCGATACGACAGGTTAATGAAAAACTGTTTTTT	CAISESIRQVNEKLFF
NA	TRBV9	TRBD2	TRBJ2-2	TGTGCCACCCGGACTAGCGGAAACACCGGGGAGCTGTTTTTT	CATRTSGNTGELFF
NA	TRBV6-5	TRBD2	TRBJ2-1	TGTGCCAGCAGTCCCAGGGCTAGCGGCCATCGTGAGCAGTTCTTC	CASSPRASGHREQFF
NA	TRBV6-6	NA	TRBJ1-6	TGTGCCAGCAGGACTCCTCAGACTTCACCCCTCCACTTT	CASRTPQTSPLHF
NA	TRBV10-3	NA	TRBJ2-7	TGTGCCATCAGGCAGTCCTACGAGCAGTACTTC	CAIRQSYEQYF
NA	TRBV28	TRBD1	TRBJ1-2	TGTGCCAGCAGCTATCACGACAGGGGGAGGTTCTTCTACACCTTC	CASSYHDRGRFFYTF
NA	TRBV12-5	TRBD1	TRBJ2-7	TGTGCTAGTGGTTTGGGGACAGGGGGCTCGGACGAGCAGTACTTC	CASGLGTGGSDEQYF
NA	TRBV28	TRBD1	TRBJ2-3	TGTGCCAGCAGTTTTCGGACAGGGTTAGATACGCAGTATTTT	CASSFRTGLDTQYF
NA	TRBV18	NA	TRBJ1-1	TGTGCCAGCTCACCCGGCATTTATGCAAACACTGAAGCTTTCTTT	CASSPGIYANTEAFF
NA	TRBV30	NA	TRBJ1-2	TGTGCCTGGAGTCCCCCGTGGGGGCGGAGGTTCGATGGCTACACCTTC	CAWSPPWGRRFDGYTF
once	TRBV2	TRBD2	TRBJ2-7	TGTGCCGGACGAGCGGGAACCTACGAGCAGTACTTC	CAGRAGTYEQYF
few	TRBV12-3/TRBV12-4	NA	TRBJ1-5	TGTGCCAGCAGTTCCACGGTGAATCAGCCCCAGCATTTT	CASSSTVNQPQHF
NA	TRBV9	NA	TRBJ2-1	TGTGCCAGCAGCGTCCGGCTTTTTAGTGCCCTCGGGAATGAGCAGTTCTTC	CASSVRLFSALGNEQFF
once	TRBV2	NA	TRBJ1-6	TGTGCCAGCCGGGCAGGCCTTAATTCACCCCTCCACTTT	CASRAGLNSPLHF
NA	TRBV15	NA	TRBJ1-2	TGTGCCACCAGCAGACCGGGACAAGTCTATGGCTACACCTTC	CATSRPGQVYGYTF
NA	TRBV4-3	NA	TRBJ1-2	TGCGCCAGCAGCCAAGAATGGCAGGCCTATGGCTACACCTTC	CASSQEWQAYGYTF
NA	TRBV28	NA	TRBJ2-7	TGTGCCAGCAGTTTATATGGTAGCTCCTACGAGCAGTACTTC	CASSLYGSSYEQYF
once	TRBV5-1	TRBD1	TRBJ1-4	TGCGCCAGCAGCCGAGAACAGGGGCTAGGTGGTGAAAAACTGTTTTTT	CASSREQGLGGEKLFF
NA	TRBV3-1/TRBV3-2	NA	TRBJ1-1	TGTGCCAGCAGTCACCCGGGAGGGATCGTTTCCACTGAAGCTTTCTTT	CASSHPGGIVSTEAFF
NA	TRBV5-1	NA	TRBJ1-1	TGCGCCAGCAGCTTGGGGGAGCGGCAGGGTCCCACTGAAGCTTTCTTT	CASSLGERQGPTEAFF
NA	TRBV5-1	NA	TRBJ1-1	TGCGCCAGCAGCTTGGCGGGGGGTGAAGCTTTCTTT	CASSLAGGEAFF
NA	TRBV2	NA	TRBJ1-5	TGTGCCAGCAGTGAAGTGGGGAATCAGCCCCAGCATTTT	CASSEVGNQPQHF
NA	TRBV5-1	NA	TRBJ2-5	TGCGCCAGCAGCTTTTCGGCAGCTCAAGAGACCCAGTACTTC	CASSFSAAQETQYF
NA	TRBV5-1	NA	TRBJ1-3	TGCGCCAGCAGCTTTTTTGGGGGGATGGCTGGAAACACCATATATTTT	CASSFFGGMAGNTIYF
NA	TRBV4-2	TRBD2	TRBJ2-2	TGTGCCAGCAGCCAAGATAACGGCAGCGGGAGGGCAAGGCTGTTTTTT	CASSQDNGSGRARLFF
NA	TRBV18	NA	TRBJ1-2	TGTGCCAGCTCGAACCAACCAGATTTCATAAGGGATGGCTATGGCTACACCTTC	CASSNQPDFIRDGYGYTF